This TCR beta chain was observed in a study of T cell responses to AZD1222 COVID-19 vaccine. Across the study: Recipients boosted at about 4 weeks or about 12 weeks are pooled.

Sequencing used immunoSEQ multiplex PCR; TCRdb keeps in-frame clones, though not all of them. The sample includes 100,000 to 120,000 clones, 82% of them seen just once. Per the germline V gene, CDR1 is SGDLS and CDR2 is YYNGEE. The CDR3 contains 15 residues. Trimming cost V 0 bases and J 7 bases, with 14 bases left between them. Overall study results and limits: Clonal diversity was possibly underestimated, and the donors were mostly white British, with more females. No repertoire was sampled before or during the peak T cell response, only after it. Among those given AZD1222, only 6 or 7 were seropositive at baseline.

This clone was detected only once. Antigen specificity is unknown. V usage is TRBV9 and J usage is TRBJ1-3; D is unresolved. The sample in question was peripheral blood, obtained on day 0 of AZD1222 vaccination. The sequence came from an adult in good health. The DNA of the CDR3 is TGTGCCAGCAGCGTAGATCATACGGCGGGGAACACCATATATTTT. It encodes CASSVDHTAGNTIYF.